These 31 T cell receptor beta chains were all obtained from the same sample, sequenced in a study of T cells in Graves' hyperthyroidism and ophthalmopathy. RNA transcripts yielded amplified TCR beta CDR3 regions. The TCR CDR3 first-round RT-PCR relied on the HTBI primer set. TCRdb ran MiXCR on the multiplex PCR reads and lists one entry per CDR3 protein. The sample shows 500,000 to 650,000 distinct CDR3 sequences, 14% of them seen only once. The sample consisted of blood. These receptors originate from a woman in her thirties or forties with Graves' hyperthyroidism.

This clonotype was observed many times. The rearrangement joins TRBV7-8 to TRBJ2-7, with D perhaps TRBD1 (6 bases). The V end was cut by 5 bases, the J end by 3 bases, with 14 bases between. The CDR3 spans 14 residues. Germline assignment: CDR1 SGHVS and CDR2 FQNEAQ. CDR3 in amino acids: CASSKRRDNYEQYF. CDR3 in DNA: TGTGCCAGCAGCAAACGAAGGGACAACTACGAGCAGTACTTC.

This clonotype was detected many times. This chain connects TRBV27 to TRBJ2-7, with 15 bases fitting TRBD2. The V gene's germline CDR1 is MNHEY and CDR2 SMNVEV (reference sequence). The CDR3 has 18 amino acids. After removal of 2 bases from V and 5 bases from J, the junction contained 10 bases not matched to a gene. CDR3 DNA: TGTGCCAGCAGTTTAATCGGACTAGCGGGAGGGAACTGGGACGAGCAGTACTTC. This encodes CASSLIGLAGGNWDEQYF.

The chain is built from TRBV25-1 and TRBJ2-4; maybe TRBD1 (6 bases). Trimming left V 4 bases short and J 6 bases short, with 7 bases between. Germline CDR1 MGHDK, CDR2 SYGVNS. The CDR3 sequence is 12 residues long. Here the CDR3 reads CASSVGGNIQYF. Written as DNA, the CDR3 is TGTGCCAGCAGTGTAGGGGGAAACATTCAGTACTTC.

This clonotype was recorded many times. J is TRBJ2-1 and V is TRBV14, with D unresolved. Trimming pared 0 bases from V and 7 bases from J, leaving 4 bases between. The CDR3 totals 12 residues. Germline V gene lookup returns CDR1 SGHDN and CDR2 FVKESK. CDR3 residues: CASSQELNEQFF. The CDR3 bases are TGTGCCAGCAGCCAAGAGTTGAATGAGCAGTTCTTC.

At least ten counts were recorded for this clonotype. The genes are TRBV7-2 and TRBJ1-1; no definite D call. Germline V lookup: CDR1 SGHTA, CDR2 FQGNSA. V was cut by 4 bases and J by 1 base, with 13 bases left in between. CDR3 length: 15 amino acids. The CDR3 DNA follows: TGTGCCAGCAGCTGGATGTTAGTTACGAACACTGAAGCTTTCTTT. It is translated as CASSWMLVTNTEAFF.

The chain couples TRBV4-1 to TRBJ1-5; D call uncertain. The germline V and J ends were trimmed by 4 bases and 3 bases, with 13 bases remaining between them. The CDR3 length is 15 residues. In germline, CDR1 is MGHRA, CDR2 YSYEKL. CDR3 DNA sequence: TGCGCCAGCAGCCTCTTGGACGGGTTCAATCAGCCCCAGCATTTT. Encoded protein: CASSLLDGFNQPQHF.

This clonotype came up many times. The rearrangement joins TRBV16 to TRBJ1-1; D is undetermined. V lost 4 bases and J lost 4, with 7 bases in between. CDR1 and CDR2 (germline): KGHSY, FQNENV. The CDR3 is 12 residues long. CDR3 DNA: TGTGCCAGCAGCCCTTGGGCCACTGAAGCTTTCTTT. Encoded protein: CASSPWATEAFF.

Turning to this clonotype: Just one base apart from a much larger clone, this may be a read error. This chain links TRBV20-1 with TRBJ2-7; tentatively, D is TRBD2 (5 bases). Germline CDR1 and CDR2: DFQATT and SNEGSKA (reference sequence). The CDR3 sequence is 13 residues long. Trimming pared 6 bases from V and 3 bases from J, leaving 15 bases between. CDR3 nucleotides: TGCAGTGCGGGTTTGGTCGGGATCTACGAGCAGTACTTC. Its translation: CSAGLVGIYEQYF.

V usage is TRBV2 and J usage is TRBJ1-4; D is unresolved. The germline V gene encodes CDR1 SNHLY and CDR2 FYNNEI. The CDR3 length is 12 residues. The CDR3 nucleotides are TGTGTCGGCCATAGAACTAATGAAAAACTGTTTTTT. Residues: CVGHRTNEKLFF.

This clonotype has only a few counts. The genes are TRBV20-1 and TRBJ1-2; the D is unclear. Germline loops: CDR1 DFQATT, CDR2 SNEGSKA (reference sequence). The CDR3 spans 15 residues. V lost 0 bases, J lost 0 bases, and 11 bases lay in between. CDR3 in DNA: TGCAGTGCTAGAGAAACGGGCACCCCTAACTATGGCTACACCTTC. Amino acid sequence: CSARETGTPNYGYTF.

The chain is built from TRBV6-2 or TRBV6-3 and TRBJ1-4; a weak D match, TRBD1 (5 bases). The CDR3 consists of 14 residues. Germline CDR1 reads MNHEY; CDR2 reads SVGEGT. The V end was cut by 7 bases, the J end by 4 bases, with 13 bases between. The CDR3: CASTPGAINEKLFF. The CDR3 DNA reads TGTGCCAGCACTCCTGGGGCCATTAATGAAAAACTGTTTTTT.

This clonotype was seen a handful of times. The chain recombines TRBV19 with TRBJ1-5; 8 nucleotides align to TRBD1. The ends lost 5 bases at V and 2 bases at J; junction bases unmatched: 20. This CDR3 comprises 20 residues. Germline-derived CDR1 and CDR2 are LNHDA and SQIVND (reference sequence). The CDR3 protein is CASSLQGPGQGTSGNQPQHF. The CDR3 DNA reads as TGTGCCAGTAGTTTACAGGGCCCAGGACAGGGAACTTCGGGCAATCAGCCCCAGCATTTT.

This clonotype was seen more than once but under ten times. The chain combines TRBV20-1 with TRBJ1-2; D is possibly TRBD1 (6 bases). Trimming took off 6 bases at V and 4 bases at J, with 18 bases between the two ends. The CDR3 contains 14 residues. Per the germline V gene, CDR1 is DFQATT and CDR2 is SNEGSKA (reference sequence). CDR3 residues: CSAPLSGGGYGYTF. Here the CDR3 DNA reads TGCAGTGCCCCCCTAAGCGGAGGGGGCTATGGCTACACCTTC.

This clonotype was picked up many times. The chain has TRBV7-9 and TRBJ2-5, with D possibly TRBD2 on 5 matching bases. Germline V gene sequence: CDR1 SEHNR, CDR2 FQNEAQ (reference sequence). The CDR3 is 14 amino acids. The V end lost 4 bases, the J end lost 2 bases, and 11 bases lay between the germline ends. CDR3 sequence (DNA): TGTGCCAGCAGCTCTCCGGGAAGACAAGAGACCCAGTACTTC. It is translated as CASSSPGRQETQYF.

This clonotype was seen ten or more times. CDR3 sequence: CSAFTASSYNEQFF. For the CDR3, the DNA is TGCAGTGCTTTTACAGCAAGCTCCTACAATGAGCAGTTCTTC. This chain connects TRBV20-1 to TRBJ2-1; D gene ambiguous. CDR1 DFQATT and CDR2 SNEGSKA come from the germline V gene (reference sequence). Deletions cut 5 bases from V and 0 bases from J, with 11 bases between. This CDR3 has 14 amino acids.

About this clonotype itself: Given a much more abundant clone one base away, this may be a read error. No conserved phenylalanine or tryptophan is present at the end of the CDR3, so a read error is the likely explanation. The V and J genes are TRBV12-3 or TRBV12-4 and TRBJ1-6; possible D gene TRBD1, 5 bases. CDR3 length: 14 residues. The V end lost 4 bases, the J end lost 7 bases, and 11 bases lay between the germline ends. CDR3 coding DNA: TGTGCCAGCAGTTCGGGGACGAAGAATTCACCCCTCCACTTG. This encodes CASSSGTKNSPLHL.

This chain links TRBV7-2 with TRBJ2-6; D is ambiguous. The CDR3 extends over 15 amino acids. Germline-derived CDR1 and CDR2 are SGHTA and FQGNSA. The V end was cut by 5 bases, the J end by 3 bases, with 11 bases between. CDR3 region: CASSPPWGGANVLTF. Here the CDR3 DNA reads TGTGCCAGCAGCCCCCCCTGGGGTGGGGCCAACGTCCTGACTTTC. Based on the CDR3 plus reference TRBV7-2 and TRBJ2-6, the full variable domain is GAGVSQSPSNKVTEKGKDVELRCDPISGHTALYWYRQSLGQGLEFLIYFQGNSAPDKSGLPSDRFSAERTGGSVSTLTIQRTQQEDSAVYLCASSPPWGGANVLTFGAGSRLTVL.

The J gene is TRBJ2-3, the V gene TRBV25-1; D is uncertain. Germline CDR1 is MGHDK and CDR2 is SYGVNS. V was clipped by 0 bases and J by 4 bases, with 8 bases between them. The CDR3 sequence is 14 residues long. CDR3 protein: CASSEYGLADTQYF. CDR3 sequence (DNA): TGTGCCAGCAGTGAATATGGGCTGGCAGATACGCAGTATTTT.

This clonotype was seen many times. This chain joins TRBV29-1 and TRBJ2-3; weak D call: TRBD1 (6 bases). With 6 bases removed from V and 0 bases from J, the gap between germline ends came to 13 bases. The CDR3 sequence is 14 residues long. Looked up from germline, CDR1 is SQVTM and CDR2 is ANQGSEA. The CDR3 sequence: CSVRGQFSTDTQYF. The CDR3 DNA follows: TGCAGCGTCCGCGGACAGTTTAGCACAGATACGCAGTATTTT.

This sequence joins TRBV10-3 and TRBJ1-6; tentatively, D is TRBD1 (5 bases). There are 15 residues in the CDR3. Trimming removed 5 bases at V and 5 bases at J, with 13 bases between. The V gene's germline CDR1 is ENHRY and CDR2 SYGVKD. The CDR3 here is CAISSQGIDNSPLHF. Written as DNA, the CDR3 is TGTGCCATCAGTTCGCAGGGAATCGATAATTCACCCCTCCACTTT.

The chain links TRBV5-1 to TRBJ2-5; D may be TRBD1 or TRBD2 (5 bases each). The CDR3 extends over 15 amino acids. Trimming removed 5 bases from V and 2 bases from J, with 16 bases in between. CDR1 is SGHRS and CDR2 is YFSETQ in the germline V gene. CDR3 amino acids: CASRKGTTGQETQYF. The CDR3, as DNA: TGCGCCAGCAGGAAGGGGACCACAGGTCAAGAGACCCAGTACTTC.

This clonotype was seen only a few times. J is TRBJ2-1 and V is TRBV6-5, with TRBD1 as a possible D gene (6 bases). Trimming shortened V by 0 bases and J by 8 bases, and 11 bases separated the two germline ends. The germline V gene encodes CDR1 MNHEY and CDR2 SVGAGI. The CDR3 totals 14 residues. CDR3 DNA sequence: TGTGCCAGCAGTTACTCAGGGACAAGTTATGAGCAGTTCTTC. Protein sequence: CASSYSGTSYEQFF.

This clonotype was picked up a small number of times. The chain joins TRBV2 to TRBJ2-5; the match to TRBD2 covers 12 bases. The J segment lost 3 bases and the V segment lost 2 bases, leaving 7 bases of the junction unmatched. The CDR3 loop spans 17 amino acids. Germline V gene lookup returns CDR1 SNHLY and CDR2 FYNNEI. The chain's CDR3 is CASSELGWTSGKETQYF. In DNA form, the CDR3 reads TGTGCCAGCAGTGAACTTGGGTGGACTAGCGGGAAAGAGACCCAGTACTTC.

The table lists this clonotype with a few counts. This sequence joins TRBV12-3 or TRBV12-4 and TRBJ2-1, with D unresolved. This CDR3 is 14 amino acids long. The V and J ends lost 8 bases and 0 bases respectively, with 11 bases between them. The CDR3 spells CASLYVGSYNEQFF. The CDR3 DNA sequence: TGTGCCAGCCTATATGTGGGCTCCTACAATGAGCAGTTCTTC.

This clonotype has a count of ten or more. The rearrangement links TRBV28 to TRBJ2-1, with 12 bases lining up with TRBD2. V lost 3 bases and J lost 9; bases outside the gene matches: 3. The CDR3 runs 14 residues. Germline lookup yields CDR1 MDHEN and CDR2 SYDVKM. The CDR3 reads CASSLGTSGLEQFF. The CDR3 nucleotides read TGTGCCAGCAGTTTGGGGACTAGCGGGCTTGAGCAGTTCTTC.

This clonotype was picked up many times. The rearrangement joins TRBV28 to TRBJ1-1; D gene uncertain. CDR3 size: 11 residues. Per germline, CDR1 MDHEN and CDR2 SYDVKM. Deletions cut 5 bases from V and 11 bases from J, with 12 bases between. The CDR3 sequence is CASSRADGAFF. CDR3 nucleotide sequence: TGTGCCAGCAGTCGGGCAGACGGGGCTTTCTTT.

This clonotype was seen many times. The rearrangement uses TRBV7-8 and TRBJ1-5; D might be TRBD1 (5 bases). Between the trimmed V and J ends, which lost 7 bases and 1 base, there was a span of 14 bases. Per the germline V gene, CDR1 is SGHVS and CDR2 is FQNEAQ. The CDR3 extends over 15 amino acids. The CDR3 nucleotides read TGTGCCAGCACCGCCGCTCAGGGAAGCAATCAGCCCCAGCATTTT. Amino acids: CASTAAQGSNQPQHF.

This clonotype showed up many times. This rearrangement joins TRBV27 to TRBJ2-7; the match to TRBD2 covers 10 bases. The CDR3 totals 15 residues. Per the germline V gene, CDR1 is MNHEY and CDR2 is SMNVEV (reference sequence). V trimming: 4 bases; J trimming: 2 bases; junction bases outside the gene matches: 5. The CDR3 nucleotides are TGTGCCAGCAGTTCTTTAGCGGGAGGACCCTACGAGCAGTACTTC. It translates to CASSSLAGGPYEQYF.

This clonotype showed up many times. The CDR3 reads CASQGEMPYNEQFF. The CDR3 coding sequence is TGTGCCAGCCAGGGGGAGATGCCCTACAATGAGCAGTTCTTC. The chain couples TRBV28 to TRBJ2-1; 7 bases match TRBD1. J gave up 2 bases and V 8 bases, and 6 bases lay outside the gene matches. This CDR3 comprises 14 residues. Germline CDR1 and CDR2: MDHEN and SYDVKM.

This clonotype was seen many times. V is TRBV9 and J is TRBJ1-2, with 7 bases matching TRBD1. V lost 3 bases, J lost 2 bases, and 10 bases stayed unmatched. The germline CDR1 and CDR2 sequences are SGDLS and YYNGEE. The CDR3 consists of 16 residues. The DNA of the CDR3 is TGTGCCAGCAGCGGTTCTACAAGGGGACAGAACTATGGCTACACCTTC. Encoded protein: CASSGSTRGQNYGYTF.

Points on this clonotype: One end of the junction does not line up with germline, which may come from a read error. The chain is built from TRBV5-1 and TRBJ2-3; 10 nucleotides match TRBD1. CDR3 size: 15 residues. Germline V gene data show CDR1 as SGHRS and CDR2 as YFSETQ. CDR3 DNA sequence: TGTGCCAGCAGCGGAGGGACAGGGGTTCCAGATACGCAGTATTTT. Amino acid sequence: CASSGGTGVPDTQYF. The entire variable domain, with the rest obtained from reference TRBV5-1 and TRBJ2-3, is as follows: KAGVTQTPRYLIKTRGQQVTLSCSPISGHRSVSWYQQTPGQGLQFLFEYFSETQRNKGNFPGRFSGRQFSNSRSEMNVSTLELGDSALYLCASSGGTGVPDTQYFGPGTRLTVL.